A single sample gave rise to the 21 T cell receptor beta chains below, sequenced in a study of breast tumors, draining lymph nodes, adjacent tissues. Each CDR3 protein gets one entry after TCRdb re-called the multiplex PCR reads with MiXCR. The table has around 250,000 distinct CDR3 sequences, approximately 36% seen once. Breast cancer patients provided tissue from their axillary draining lymph nodes. The sample consisted of axillary lymph node tissue. The receptor set was obtained from a female donor with breast cancer. Some clones in this sample may be carry-over from other donors' samples.

This clonotype has ten or more counts. The J gene is TRBJ2-5, the V gene TRBV7-2, with 14 bases matching TRBD2. The CDR3 spans 16 residues. Trimming cost V 5 bases and J 4 bases; bases outside gene matches: 6. Germline CDR1 reads SGHTA; CDR2 reads FQGNSA. CDR3 sequence (DNA): TGTGCCAGCAGCGCGGGACTAGCGGGGGCCGGAGAGACCCAGTACTTC. This gives the protein CASSAGLAGAGETQYF.

This clonotype was counted many times. The chain couples TRBV10-2 to TRBJ1-6; D uncertain. Germline V gives CDR1 WSHSY, CDR2 SAAADI. CDR3 length: 14 amino acids. Trimming took 3 bases from V and 5 from J, leaving 8 bases between them. In DNA, the CDR3 is TGCGCCAGCAGTGAATCTGGGAATAATTCACCCCTCCACTTT. Translated, it gives CASSESGNNSPLHF.

In this sample, this clonotype turned up a few times. The V and J genes are TRBV7-9 and TRBJ2-2; D might be TRBD2 (6 bases). In germline, CDR1 is SEHNR, CDR2 FQNEAQ (reference sequence). Deletions cut 3 bases from V and 5 bases from J, with 10 bases between. This CDR3 region has 14 residues. The CDR3 reads CASSFGTETGELFF. In DNA form, the CDR3 reads TGTGCCAGCAGCTTCGGGACTGAGACCGGGGAGCTGTTTTTT.

In this sample, this clonotype turned up many times. The rearrangement joins TRBV29-1 to TRBJ1-2; no firm D call. The V gene lost 4 bases and the J gene lost 7 bases, with 10 bases spanning the gap. The CDR3 has 11 residues. Germline V lookup: CDR1 SQVTM, CDR2 ANQGSEA. The CDR3 loop reads CSVGDSRGYTF. In DNA, the CDR3 is TGCAGCGTTGGAGATTCACGTGGCTACACCTTC.

This sequence joins TRBV28 and TRBJ2-7; 10 bases map to TRBD1. Germline values: CDR1 MDHEN, CDR2 SYDVKM. The CDR3 sequence is 14 residues long. The V segment lost 6 bases and the J segment 7 bases; nucleotides outside the gene matches: 9. This chain's CDR3 is CASSTGTGASEQYF. The DNA of the CDR3 is TGTGCCAGCAGCACCGGGACAGGGGCCTCTGAGCAGTACTTC.

The J gene is TRBJ2-1, the V gene TRBV24-1; TRBD1 matches at 12 bases. The V segment lost 12 bases and the J segment 10 bases; nucleotides outside the gene matches: 12. The CDR3 length is 14 residues. From germline, CDR1 is KGHDR and CDR2 SFDVKD. The CDR3 DNA follows: TGTGCCGCCGTCCGGGGACAGGGGGCATTCGAGCAGTTCTTC. Protein sequence: CAAVRGQGAFEQFF.

Ten or more counts support this clonotype. This rearrangement joins TRBV25-1 to TRBJ2-2; 10 nucleotides agree with TRBD2. This CDR3 region has 16 residues. CDR1 and CDR2 from the germline V gene are MGHDK and SYGVNS. V trimming: 5 bases; J trimming: 6 bases; junction bases outside the gene matches: 9. For the CDR3, the DNA is TGTGCCAGCAGTCCCCGAGCGGGGGGGATTTCCGGGGAGCTGTTTTTT. This translates into CASSPRAGGISGELFF.

The CDR3 nucleotides read TGCAACCTACAGGGCCTAGGCTATGGCTACACCTTC. Amino acids: CNLQGLGYGYTF. The chain uses TRBV29-1 and TRBJ1-2; perhaps TRBD1 as D (6 bases). The CDR3 length is 12 residues. CDR1 and CDR2 (germline): SQVTM, ANQGSEA.

Regarding this clonotype: The conserved phenylalanine or tryptophan normally closing the CDR3 is absent here, so this likely arose from a read error. V gene TRBV20-1 combines with J gene TRBJ1-5, with 7 bases matching TRBD1. This CDR3 comprises 13 residues. The germline CDR1 and CDR2 sequences are DFQATT and SNEGSKA (reference sequence). Losses at the gene ends were 1 base for V and 6 bases for J; bases not matched to a gene: 3. The DNA for the CDR3 is TGCAGTGCTAGAGGAGCAGGGGGTCAGCCCCAGCATGGT. It encodes CSARGAGGQPQHG.

This sequence joins TRBV20-1 and TRBJ1-1; 8 nucleotides agree with TRBD1. V trimming: 0 bases; J trimming: 1 base; junction bases outside the gene matches: 1. The CDR3 covers 14 residues. Per germline, CDR1 DFQATT and CDR2 SNEGSKA (reference sequence). The DNA for the CDR3 is TGCAGTGCTAGAGAAGGGACAGGGAACACTGAAGCTTTCTTT. This gives the protein CSAREGTGNTEAFF.

V gene TRBV20-1 combines with J gene TRBJ2-1; 8 bases fit TRBD1. Trimming removed 3 bases from V and 2 bases from J; junction bases left unmatched: 6. CDR3 size: 15 residues. From germline, CDR1 is DFQATT and CDR2 SNEGSKA (reference sequence). In DNA, the CDR3 is TGCAGTGCTAGCCCTGGACAGGGACCCTACAATGAGCAGTTCTTC. Its protein is CSASPGQGPYNEQFF.

The chain combines TRBV6-1 with TRBJ1-2, with D tentatively TRBD1 (5 bases). Trimming stripped 5 bases from V and 5 bases from J, with 18 bases between. The CDR3 contains 15 residues. Germline lookup yields CDR1 MNHNS and CDR2 SASEGT. In DNA form, the CDR3 reads TGTGCCAGCAGTCTATCGGTAACGACAGCTTATGGCTACACCTTC. Amino acids: CASSLSVTTAYGYTF.

This clonotype was detected ten times or more. The genes are TRBV5-1 and TRBJ1-3, with 11 bases aligning to TRBD1. Per germline, CDR1 SGHRS and CDR2 YFSETQ. The CDR3 runs to 16 residues. J gave up 2 bases and V 5 bases, and 6 bases lay outside the gene matches. The DNA of the CDR3 is TGCGCCAGCAGTTACGGACAGGGGGCGGCTGGAAACACCATATATTTT. Translated: CASSYGQGAAGNTIYF. Based on the CDR3 plus reference TRBV5-1 and TRBJ1-3, the full variable domain is KAGVTQTPRYLIKTRGQQVTLSCSPISGHRSVSWYQQTPGQGLQFLFEYFSETQRNKGNFPGRFSGRQFSNSRSEMNVSTLELGDSALYLCASSYGQGAAGNTIYFGEGSWLTVV.

This clonotype was detected many times. The CDR3 nucleotides are TGTGCCAGCAGCCTCACCGGGACTAGCGGGAGGGAGACCCAGTACTTC. It translates to CASSLTGTSGRETQYF. This chain uses TRBV9 with TRBJ2-5; 15 bases agree with TRBD2. The germline gives CDR1 SGDLS, CDR2 YYNGEE. This CDR3 is 16 amino acids long. The junction had 6 bases not matched to a gene; V was cut back by 4 bases and J by 5 bases.

This clonotype came up many times. The rearrangement links TRBV11-2 to TRBJ1-2; 7 positions match TRBD1. Germline CDR1 is SGHAT and CDR2 is FQNNGV. Trimming removed 4 bases from V and 6 bases from J; junction bases left unmatched: 11. This CDR3 contains 15 residues. CDR3 nucleotides: TGTGCCAGCAGCTCCACAGGGGCACCCAGGAATGGCTACACCTTC. The encoded protein is CASSSTGAPRNGYTF.

This clonotype was seen ten or more times. The rearrangement joins TRBV7-2 to TRBJ2-7, with a possible D match to TRBD1 (6 bases). Trimming stripped 5 bases from V and 2 bases from J, with 13 bases between. The V gene's germline CDR1 is SGHTA and CDR2 FQGNSA. The CDR3 is 14 residues long. The CDR3 DNA reads as TGTGCCAGCAGCCCACCCGGACAGCCCTACGAGCAGTACTTC. It encodes CASSPPGQPYEQYF.

V gene TRBV7-9 combines with J gene TRBJ2-3, with D tentatively TRBD1 or TRBD2 (5 bases each). The CDR3 is made up of 15 amino acids. Germline V gene lookup returns CDR1 SEHNR and CDR2 FQNEAQ (reference sequence). Trimming pared 5 bases from V and 7 bases from J, leaving 19 bases between. Here the CDR3 reads CASSQDRGGGNTQYF. CDR3 nucleotides: TGTGCCAGCAGCCAAGACCGTGGGGGTGGGAATACGCAGTATTTT.

The CDR3 DNA follows: TGCGCCAGCAGCCCCGGACAGGGTCGGGGCACTGAAGCTTTCTTT. This translates into CASSPGQGRGTEAFF. V and J are TRBV5-1 and TRBJ1-1, with 8 bases that match TRBD1. Germline V gene data show CDR1 as SGHRS and CDR2 as YFSETQ. This CDR3 is 15 amino acids long. The trim removed 4 bases at V and 4 bases at J, leaving 9 bases unmatched. The complete variable domain, with remaining parts taken from reference TRBV5-1 and TRBJ1-1, reads KAGVTQTPRYLIKTRGQQVTLSCSPISGHRSVSWYQQTPGQGLQFLFEYFSETQRNKGNFPGRFSGRQFSNSRSEMNVSTLELGDSALYLCASSPGQGRGTEAFFGQGTRLTVV.

As to this clonotype: A much larger clone lies a single base off, so this may be a read error. V is TRBV20-1 and J is TRBJ2-3; D unresolved. The CDR3 runs to 14 residues. The V gene's germline CDR1 is DFQATT and CDR2 SNEGSKA (reference sequence). Between the trimmed V and J ends, which lost 6 bases and 2 bases, there was a span of 15 bases. CDR3 in amino acids: CSAIRVPNTDTQYF. CDR3 DNA sequence: TGCAGTGCAATACGGGTTCCCAACACAGATACGCAGTATTTT.

Only a few counts were recorded for this clonotype. A much bigger clone sits one base away, suggesting this may be a read error. The J gene is TRBJ1-2, the V gene TRBV20-1; possible D gene TRBD1, 6 bases. The germline V gene encodes CDR1 DFQATT and CDR2 SNEGSKA (reference sequence). V shed 2 bases and J shed 10 bases, with 17 bases lying between them. The CDR3 spans 13 residues. CDR3 in amino acids: CSARRGKGEAYTF. The CDR3 DNA sequence: TGCAGTGCTAGAAGAGGGAAGGGGGAGGCCTACACCTTC.

This clonotype was counted once. Its ends do not fully match the called genes, so a read error is possible. This rearrangement joins TRBV11-3 to TRBJ2-1; D is undetermined. CDR1 and CDR2 from the germline V gene are SGHNT and YENEEA. The CDR3 contains 14 residues. In DNA, the CDR3 is TGTTCCAGCAGTGACTCCGATAGGGTCCATGAGCAGTTCTTC. This encodes CSSSDSDRVHEQFF.